These 9 T cell receptor beta chains were sequenced from one sample in a study of molecular identifiers for immune sequencing clone quantification (dated by TCRdb to 2016 to 2019). Libraries were prepared through PCR. Data came from a NextSeq 500. Through fastp at Q25 and MiXCR, TCRdb rebuilt clones from the public reads, retaining in-frame beta chains. Every CDR3 protein is listed once, alongside the most common genes and DNA of its rows. The table for this sample lists 490,000 or so distinct CDR3 sequences; about 25% of them were counted only once. The ten largest clonotypes hold around 0.76% of the sample. Sequencing was carried out using naive CD8+ T cells from blood, with Jurkat cell RNA spiked in. The cell subset or site label of this sample denotes: FACS-sorted CD8+CD4-CCR7+CD45RA+ naive T cells. The receptors shown here come from a human donor in good health. Some libraries in this study had Jurkat cell RNA spiked in.

CDR3 loop: CASSQEGRQGMISGANVLTF. The CDR3 nucleotides are TGTGCCAGCAGCCAAGAAGGGAGACAGGGAATGATCTCTGGGGCCAACGTCCTGACTTTC. V and J are TRBV14 and TRBJ2-6; 7 bases are a match to TRBD1. Germline assignment: CDR1 SGHDN and CDR2 FVKESK. Germline trimming cut 0 bases from V and 0 bases from J; bases unmatched to any gene: 11. The CDR3 contains 20 residues.

In this sample, this clonotype turned up once. This may stem from a read error, because a much larger clone lies one nucleotide away. The CDR3 nucleotides read TGTGCCAGCAGCAAATATAAGGGACCCCCCGCGGCCCAGTGCTTC. It translates to CASSKYKGPPAAQCF. The J gene is TRBJ2-5, the V gene TRBV21-1; TRBD2, as called in the table, went unchecked against the DNA. TRBV21-1 is marked as a pseudogene. This CDR3 spans 15 amino acids.

This clonotype came up many times. This chain uses TRBV25-1 with TRBJ2-7; D might be TRBD2 (6 bases). Trimming removed 4 bases at V and 3 bases at J, with 7 bases between. CDR1 MGHDK and CDR2 SYGVNS come from the germline V gene. CDR3 length equals 12 residues. This chain's CDR3 is CASSGLGYEQYF. For the CDR3, the DNA is TGTGCCAGCAGTGGACTAGGCTACGAGCAGTACTTC.

This clonotype has only a few counts. V is TRBV7-9 and J is TRBJ2-1; D is unresolved. The CDR3 is 13 residues long. Germline V gene data show CDR1 as SEHNR and CDR2 as FQNEAQ (reference sequence). Trimming stripped 4 bases from V and 6 bases from J, with 10 bases between. This CDR3 reads CASSSTPSNEQFF. CDR3 DNA sequence: TGTGCCAGCAGCTCCACTCCTAGCAATGAGCAGTTCTTC.

The chain has TRBV13 and TRBJ2-1, with a possible D match to TRBD2 (5 bases). The CDR3 has 18 amino acids. V lost 0 bases to trimming and J lost 6 bases, with 21 bases between them. Germline CDR1 is PRHDT and CDR2 is FYEKMQ (reference sequence). DNA of the CDR3: TGTGCCAGCAGCTTAGGAAGCCCCACTAGTATTCGGGGCAATGAGCAGTTCTTC. It yields the protein CASSLGSPTSIRGNEQFF.

Details on this clonotype: A much more abundant neighbour one base away suggests this may be a read error. The rearrangement joins TRBV4-2 to TRBJ1-2, with D possibly TRBD1 on 5 matching bases. The germline V and J ends were trimmed by 4 bases and 4 bases, with 16 bases remaining between them. CDR3 length equals 15 residues. The germline gives CDR1 LGHNA, CDR2 YNFKEQ. CDR3: CASSPEVTESYGYTF. In DNA form, the CDR3 reads TGTGCCAGCAGCCCAGAGGTGACAGAGTCCTATGGCTACACCTTC.

This clonotype occurred a few times. The chain joins TRBV7-8 to TRBJ2-7; no firm D call. There are 14 residues in the CDR3. The germline gives CDR1 SGHVS, CDR2 FQNEAQ. Trimming shortened V by 1 base and J by 0 bases, and 7 bases separated the two germline ends. CDR3 sequence: CASSLDVSSYEQYF. CDR3 in DNA: TGTGCCAGCAGCTTAGACGTCAGCTCCTACGAGCAGTACTTC. Complete variable domain (other parts from reference TRBV7-8 and TRBJ2-7): GAGVSQSPRYKVAKRGQDVALRCDPISGHVSLFWYQQALGQGPEFLTYFQNEAQLDKSGLPSDRFFAERPEGSVSTLKIQRTQQEDSAVYLCASSLDVSSYEQYFGPGTRLTVT.

This clonotype occurred a few times. In DNA, the CDR3 is TGCGCCAGCAGTGAAAAAAGAGTGTCTGGGAACACTGAAGCTTTCTTT. It translates to CASSEKRVSGNTEAFF. The rearrangement uses TRBV10-2 and TRBJ1-1; D is ambiguous. V lost 3 bases and J 1 base, leaving 15 bases between the germline ends. CDR1 and CDR2 from the germline V gene are WSHSY and SAAADI. This CDR3 is built from 16 residues.

The genes are TRBV10-2 and TRBJ1-1; no reliable D call. The CDR3 runs 14 residues. The V and J ends lost 1 base and 5 bases respectively, with 11 bases between them. Germline CDR1 is WSHSY and CDR2 is SAAADI. In nucleotides, the CDR3 is TGCGCCAGCAGTGAGTTCGTGGGTGATACTGAAGCTTTCTTT. It encodes CASSEFVGDTEAFF.